This T cell receptor beta chain was captured in a study of glioma-infiltrating T cells after dendritic cell vaccination. Isocitrate dehydrogenase mutation was absent in all glioblastoma patients. Before vaccination, two weeks after the third vaccination, and at progression, PBMC were collected. Assay used: immunoSEQ multiplex PCR; TCRdb lists only in-frame clones, some missing. Here the sample spans tens of thousands of clones, roughly four fifths being singletons. The V gene's germline CDR1 is MNHNS and CDR2 SASEGT. The CDR3 extends over 12 amino acids. Germline trimming cut 2 bases from V and 12 bases from J; bases unmatched to any gene: 4.

This specimen consisted of blood, obtained before dendritic cell vaccination. The chain joins TRBV6-1 to TRBJ1-1, with 9 bases fitting TRBD1. The receptor's source is a human donor with glioblastoma. The DNA of the CDR3 is TGTGCCAGCAGTGAACGGGGGACAGGGACTTTCTTT. Its translation: CASSERGTGTFF.